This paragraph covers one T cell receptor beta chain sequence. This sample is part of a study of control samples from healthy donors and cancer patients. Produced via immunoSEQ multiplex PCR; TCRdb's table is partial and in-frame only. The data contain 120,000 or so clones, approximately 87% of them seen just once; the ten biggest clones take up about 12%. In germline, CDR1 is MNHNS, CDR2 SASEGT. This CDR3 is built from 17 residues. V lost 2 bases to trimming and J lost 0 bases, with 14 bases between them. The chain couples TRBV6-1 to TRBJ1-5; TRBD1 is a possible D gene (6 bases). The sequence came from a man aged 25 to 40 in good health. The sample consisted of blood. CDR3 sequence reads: CASSELAGTLSNQPQHF. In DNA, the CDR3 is TGTGCCAGCAGTGAACTCGCTGGGACACTTAGCAATCAGCCCCAGCATTTT.